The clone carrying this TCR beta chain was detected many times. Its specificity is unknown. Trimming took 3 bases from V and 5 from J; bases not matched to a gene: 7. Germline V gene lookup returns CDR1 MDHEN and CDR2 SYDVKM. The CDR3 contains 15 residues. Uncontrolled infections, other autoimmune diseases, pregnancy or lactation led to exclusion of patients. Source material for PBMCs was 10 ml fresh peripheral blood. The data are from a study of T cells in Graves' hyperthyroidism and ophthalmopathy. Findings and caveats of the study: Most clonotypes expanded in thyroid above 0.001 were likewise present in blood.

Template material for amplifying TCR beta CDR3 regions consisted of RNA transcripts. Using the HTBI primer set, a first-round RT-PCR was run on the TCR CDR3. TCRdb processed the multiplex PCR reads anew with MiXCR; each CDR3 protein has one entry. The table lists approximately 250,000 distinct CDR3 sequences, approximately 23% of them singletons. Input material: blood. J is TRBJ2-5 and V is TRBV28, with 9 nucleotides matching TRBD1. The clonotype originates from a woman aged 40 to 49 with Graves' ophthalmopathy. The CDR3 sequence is CASSLWGQGMETQYF. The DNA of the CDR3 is TGTGCCAGCAGTTTGTGGGGACAGGGTATGGAGACCCAGTACTTC.